The clone carrying this TCR beta chain was counted ten times or more. Germline assignment: CDR1 LNHNV and CDR2 YYDKDF (reference sequence). Trimming cost V 2 bases and J 1 base, with 11 bases left between them. CDR3 size: 15 residues. The record originates from a study of T-cell reconstitution after alpha-beta-depleted transplantation in children. Molecular barcoding with unique molecular identifiers was used for the TCRbeta library. One entry per CDR3 protein results from TCRdb running MiXCR on the PCR reads. The sample consists of fewer than 250,000 distinct CDR3 sequences, roughly 7.7% of them appearing once.

The rearrangement uses TRBV15 and TRBJ2-5, with a weak D call TRBD1 (6 bases). The sequencing used PBMCs, mostly from graft donor cells, collected 180 days after TCRalphabeta/CD19-depleted stem cell transplant. This TCR derives from a male patient aged 5 to 17 who had a stem cell transplant for acute lymphoblastic leukemia, so the T cells may come from the graft donor. The CDR3: CATSRSGQPQETQYF. The DNA for the CDR3 is TGTGCCACCAGCAGATCAGGACAGCCCCAAGAGACCCAGTACTTC.